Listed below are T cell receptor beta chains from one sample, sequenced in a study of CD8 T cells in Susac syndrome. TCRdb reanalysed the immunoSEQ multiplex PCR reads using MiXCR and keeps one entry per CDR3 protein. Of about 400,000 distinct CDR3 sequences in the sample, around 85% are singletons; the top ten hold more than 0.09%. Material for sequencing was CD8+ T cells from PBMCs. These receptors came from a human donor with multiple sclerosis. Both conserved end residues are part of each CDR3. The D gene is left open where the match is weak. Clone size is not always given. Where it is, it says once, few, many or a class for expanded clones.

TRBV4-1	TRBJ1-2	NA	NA	CASSQASGAPNYGYTF	TGCGCCAGCAGCCAAGCTTCAGGGGCCCCTAACTATGGCTACACCTTC
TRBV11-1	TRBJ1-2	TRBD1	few	CASSPGTDFYGYTF	TGTGCCAGCAGCCCCGGGACAGACTTCTATGGCTACACCTTC
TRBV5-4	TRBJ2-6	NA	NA	CASRRDSGANALTF	TGTGCCAGCAGAAGAGATTCTGGGGCCAACGCCCTGACTTTC
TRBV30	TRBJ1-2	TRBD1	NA	CAWSVGTGGGYTF	TGTGCCTGGAGTGTAGGGACAGGGGGCGGCTACACCTTC
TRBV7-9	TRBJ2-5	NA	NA	CASSFATNQIFQETQYF	TGTGCCAGCAGCTTTGCAACAAATCAGATTTTTCAAGAGACCCAGTACTTC
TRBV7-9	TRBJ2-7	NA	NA	CASSLVSGYQYEQYF	TGTGCCAGCAGCTTAGTATCTGGATACCAGTACGAGCAGTACTTC
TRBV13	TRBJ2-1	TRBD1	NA	CASSWGQSLYNEQFF	TGTGCCAGCAGCTGGGGACAGTCCCTCTACAATGAGCAGTTCTTC
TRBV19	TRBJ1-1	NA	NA	CASSIRGGTEAFF	TGTGCCAGTAGTATTAGGGGCGGCACTGAAGCTTTCTTT
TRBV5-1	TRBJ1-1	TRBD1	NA	CASSSTGGANTEAFF	TGCGCCAGCAGCTCCACAGGGGGCGCGAACACTGAAGCTTTCTTT
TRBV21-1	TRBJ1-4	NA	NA	CASGRGGPLGKLFF	TGTGCCAGCGGGAGGGGGGGCCCCCTTGGAAAACTGTTTTTT
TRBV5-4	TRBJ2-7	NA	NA	CASSLGSLEQYF	TGTGCCAGCAGCTTGGGTAGTCTGGAGCAGTACTTC
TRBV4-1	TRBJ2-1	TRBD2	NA	CASSQRAGGSYNEQFF	TGCGCCAGCAGCCAGCGGGCGGGAGGGTCCTACAATGAGCAGTTCTTC
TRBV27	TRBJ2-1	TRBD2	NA	CASSTLIGLAGVNEQFF	TGTGCCAGCAGTACTCTCATAGGACTAGCGGGAGTTAATGAGCAGTTCTTC
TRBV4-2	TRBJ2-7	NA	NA	CASSPTAQTYEQYF	TGTGCCAGCAGCCCCACAGCGCAAACCTACGAGCAGTACTTC
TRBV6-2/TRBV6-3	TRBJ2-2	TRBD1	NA	CASSYLRGQGVTGELFF	TGTGCCAGCAGTTACTTGCGAGGACAGGGTGTGACCGGGGAGCTGTTTTTT
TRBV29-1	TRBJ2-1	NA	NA	CSVDGTQSSYNEQFF	TGCAGCGTTGATGGGACGCAGAGCTCCTACAATGAGCAGTTCTTC
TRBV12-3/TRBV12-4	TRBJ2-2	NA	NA	CASTTLEGTGELFF	TGTGCCAGCACCACCCTAGAGGGGACCGGGGAGCTGTTTTTT
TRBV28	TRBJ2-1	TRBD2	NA	CASRALEGLGVNEQFF	TGTGCCAGCAGAGCGCTGGAGGGACTAGGTGTCAATGAGCAGTTCTTC
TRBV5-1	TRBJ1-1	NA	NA	CASSGQGRTEAFF	TGCGCCAGCAGCGGGCAGGGGCGAACTGAAGCTTTCTTT
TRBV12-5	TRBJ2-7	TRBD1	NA	CASGMDRSSYEQYF	TGTGCTAGTGGGATGGACAGGAGCTCCTACGAGCAGTACTTC
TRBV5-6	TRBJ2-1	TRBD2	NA	CASSLELAGAPSYNEQFF	TGTGCCAGCAGCTTGGAACTAGCGGGAGCCCCCTCCTACAATGAGCAGTTCTTC
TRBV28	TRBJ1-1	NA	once	CASSSSIIGQGFVNTEAFF	TGTGCCAGCAGTTCCTCTATAATCGGCCAGGGGTTTGTGAACACTGAAGCTTTCTTT
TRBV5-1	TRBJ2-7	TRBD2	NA	CASSLEASGMYYEQYF	TGCGCCAGCAGCTTGGAAGCTAGCGGGATGTACTACGAGCAGTACTTC
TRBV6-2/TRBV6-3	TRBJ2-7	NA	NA	CASRARPYEQYF	TGTGCCAGCAGGGCCCGTCCCTACGAGCAGTACTTC
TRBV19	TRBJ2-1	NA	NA	CASMLVAGSSYNEQFF	TGTGCCAGTATGTTGGTTGCGGGCAGCTCCTACAATGAGCAGTTCTTC
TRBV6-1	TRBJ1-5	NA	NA	CASSEYSAGVGNQPQHF	TGTGCCAGCAGTGAGTATTCGGCAGGGGTCGGGAATCAGCCCCAGCATTTT
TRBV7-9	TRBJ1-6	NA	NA	CASRGREVNSPLHF	TGTGCCAGCAGGGGCAGGGAAGTTAATTCACCCCTCCACTTT
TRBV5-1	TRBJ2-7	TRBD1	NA	CASSLATGTGAYEQYF	TGCGCCAGCAGCTTGGCCACCGGGACAGGAGCCTACGAGCAGTACTTC
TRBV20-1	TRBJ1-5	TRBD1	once	CSARETGGSNQPQHF	TGCAGTGCTAGAGAGACAGGGGGTAGCAATCAGCCCCAGCATTTT
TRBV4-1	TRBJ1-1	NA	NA	CASSQAPGREGAEAFF	TGCGCCAGCAGCCAAGCCCCCGGTCGGGAAGGCGCTGAAGCTTTCTTT
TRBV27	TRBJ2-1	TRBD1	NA	CASSLQGDPPYNEQFF	TGTGCCAGCAGCCTACAGGGGGATCCCCCCTACAATGAGCAGTTCTTC
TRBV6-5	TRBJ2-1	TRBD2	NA	CASSYISGGRAHEQFF	TGTGCCAGCAGTTACATTTCTGGCGGGAGGGCCCATGAGCAGTTCTTC
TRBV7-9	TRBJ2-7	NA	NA	CASSPGTPEQYF	TGTGCCAGCAGCCCCGGGACTCCCGAGCAGTACTTC
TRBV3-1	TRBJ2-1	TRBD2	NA	CASSQLRDYYNEQFF	TGTGCCAGCAGCCAGCTCCGGGACTACTACAATGAGCAGTTCTTC
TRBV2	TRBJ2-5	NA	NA	CASRGLGSTETQYF	TGTGCCAGCAGGGGCCTAGGTAGTACGGAGACCCAGTACTTC
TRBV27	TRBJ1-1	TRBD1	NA	CASSFLTGRTEAFF	TGTGCCAGCAGTTTCCTGACAGGGCGGACTGAAGCTTTCTTT
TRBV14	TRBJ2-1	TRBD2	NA	CASSQGIAGGNEQFF	TGTGCCAGCAGCCAAGGAATAGCGGGAGGCAATGAGCAGTTCTTC
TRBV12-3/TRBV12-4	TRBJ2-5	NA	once	CASSMIPGSSEETQYF	TGTGCCAGCAGTATGATACCCGGGAGTTCCGAAGAGACCCAGTACTTC
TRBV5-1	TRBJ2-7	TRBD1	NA	CASSSEGQGMDEQYF	TGCGCCAGCAGCTCCGAGGGACAGGGGATGGACGAGCAGTACTTC
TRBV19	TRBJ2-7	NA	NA	CATQGGASSYEQYF	TGTGCCACCCAGGGGGGGGCTTCCTCCTACGAGCAGTACTTC
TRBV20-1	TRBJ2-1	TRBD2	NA	CSARPRPLAVYNEQFF	TGCAGTGCTCGTCCCCGTCCTCTAGCGGTATACAATGAGCAGTTCTTC
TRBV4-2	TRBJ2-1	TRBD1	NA	CASRLDRGRNNEQFF	TGTGCCAGCAGACTCGACAGGGGACGAAACAATGAGCAGTTCTTC
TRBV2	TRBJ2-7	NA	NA	CASSETVSTISYEQYF	TGTGCCAGCAGTGAGACTGTCTCCACCATCTCCTACGAGCAGTACTTC
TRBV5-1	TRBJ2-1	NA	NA	CASSLAMGSGYNEQFF	TGCGCCAGCAGCTTGGCCATGGGTAGCGGATACAATGAGCAGTTCTTC
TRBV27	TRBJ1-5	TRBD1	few	CASSPSPGGNQPQHF	TGTGCCAGCAGTCCCTCCCCAGGGGGGAATCAGCCCCAGCATTTT
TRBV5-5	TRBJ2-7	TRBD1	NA	CASSRGQNYEQYF	TGTGCCAGCAGCAGGGGACAGAACTACGAGCAGTACTTC
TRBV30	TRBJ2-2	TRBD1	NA	CACPLKGQYTGELFF	TGTGCCTGTCCTTTAAAGGGACAGTACACCGGGGAGCTGTTTTTT
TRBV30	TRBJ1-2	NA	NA	CAWSGGVFGGYTF	TGTGCCTGGAGTGGAGGGGTTTTTGGAGGCTACACCTTC
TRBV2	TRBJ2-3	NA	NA	CASSELTGGTDTQYF	TGTGCCAGCAGTGAATTGACGGGGGGCACAGATACGCAGTATTTT
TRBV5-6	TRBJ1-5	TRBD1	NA	CASSSAGTGEANQPQHF	TGTGCCAGCAGCTCTGCCGGGACAGGGGAGGCCAATCAGCCCCAGCATTTT
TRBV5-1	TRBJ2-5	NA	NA	CASSSRGSGETQYF	TGCGCCAGCAGCTCGAGGGGATCTGGGGAGACCCAGTACTTC
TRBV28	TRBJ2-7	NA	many	CASSLAYEQYF	TGTGCCAGCAGCTTGGCCTACGAGCAGTACTTC
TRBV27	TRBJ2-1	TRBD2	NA	CASSFITSGNEQFF	TGTGCCAGCAGTTTTATCACTAGCGGAAATGAGCAGTTCTTC